Below are 14 T cell receptor beta chains sequenced from a single sample in a study of T-cell reconstitution after alpha-beta-depleted transplantation in children. The TCRbeta library was prepared with unique molecular identifiers. TCRdb fed the PCR reads into MiXCR, producing one record per CDR3 protein. The sample has almost 250,000 distinct CDR3 sequences; about 25% are singletons. The sequencing used PBMCs, collected before TCRalphabeta/CD19-depleted stem cell transplant. Every receptor here comes from a girl aged 2 to 9 with Fanconi anemia, due to receive a stem cell transplant.

This clonotype was found many times. The genes are TRBV9 and TRBJ2-6; D not resolved. The CDR3 loop spans 12 amino acids. Germline CDR1 is SGDLS and CDR2 is YYNGEE. The V end was cut by 4 bases, the J end by 11 bases, with 10 bases between. As DNA, the CDR3 is TGTGCCAGCAGCTCCTTAGACGACGTCCTGACTTTC. This codes for CASSSLDDVLTF.

This clonotype was seen a handful of times. J is TRBJ2-3 and V is TRBV5-1, with a tentative D call TRBD1 (6 bases). This CDR3 has 15 amino acids. In germline, CDR1 is SGHRS, CDR2 YFSETQ. V was pared by 0 bases and J by 3 bases, with 11 bases between. The CDR3 is CASSLVGARTDTQYF. CDR3 in DNA: TGCGCCAGCAGCTTGGTGGGGGCCAGAACAGATACGCAGTATTTT.

This clonotype came up many times. The chain joins TRBV12-3 or TRBV12-4 to TRBJ2-7; D is possibly TRBD2 (6 bases). V lost 3 bases to trimming and J lost 6 bases, with 18 bases between them. This CDR3 region has 15 residues. CDR3 protein: CASSLSTFRRAEQYF. The CDR3, as DNA: TGTGCCAGCAGTTTGTCGACCTTCCGGAGGGCCGAGCAGTACTTC.

The V gene is TRBV9, the J gene TRBJ2-3; possible D gene TRBD2, 5 bases. Trimming removed 0 bases from V and 3 bases from J, with 11 bases in between. The germline gives CDR1 SGDLS, CDR2 YYNGEE. This CDR3 is built from 15 residues. CDR3 in amino acids: CASSVADLLTDTQYF. The CDR3, as DNA: TGTGCCAGCAGCGTAGCGGACTTACTAACAGATACGCAGTATTTT.

This clonotype occurred many times. The chain carries TRBV3-1 and TRBJ2-7; TRBD2 matches at 8 bases. This CDR3 region has 15 residues. In germline, CDR1 is LGHDT, CDR2 YNNKEL (reference sequence). Trimming at V came to 6 bases and at J to 3 bases, leaving 10 bases not matched to a gene. This CDR3 reads CASSLSVGLGYEQYF. The CDR3 DNA reads as TGTGCCAGCAGTTTAAGCGTGGGACTAGGCTACGAGCAGTACTTC.

The chain links TRBV20-1 to TRBJ2-1; 11 nucleotides match TRBD2. There are 15 residues in the CDR3. Germline CDR1 DFQATT, CDR2 SNEGSKA (reference sequence). Trimming took 3 bases from V and 5 from J; bases not matched to a gene: 6. CDR3 amino acids: CSARPTSGSHNEQFF. The CDR3 DNA is TGCAGTGCTAGGCCAACTAGCGGGAGCCACAATGAGCAGTTCTTC.

This clonotype was seen once. The chain employs TRBV20-1 and TRBJ2-1, with 8 positions matching TRBD2. Germline CDR1 and CDR2: DFQATT and SNEGSKA (reference sequence). Trimming at V came to 6 bases and at J to 2 bases, leaving 15 bases not matched to a gene. The CDR3 has 17 residues. The CDR3 coding sequence is TGCAGTGCCCCCCGGGGGGGGGGCATTTTAGCCTACAATGAGCAGTTCTTC. Protein product: CSAPRGGGILAYNEQFF.

This chain connects TRBV7-3 to TRBJ2-7; 10 positions agree with TRBD1. This CDR3 contains 14 residues. Per the germline V gene, CDR1 is SGHTA and CDR2 is FQGTGA. J gave up 4 bases and V 5 bases, and 5 bases lay outside the gene matches. CDR3 protein: CASSRDRGLYEQYF. In DNA form, the CDR3 reads TGTGCCAGCAGCCGGGACAGGGGTTTGTACGAGCAGTACTTC.

This clonotype was seen a few times. This chain connects TRBV12-3 or TRBV12-4 to TRBJ1-5; D is ambiguous. V shed 5 bases and J shed 3 bases, with 20 bases lying between them. The CDR3 loop spans 17 amino acids. This CDR3 is CASSKNTGPRINQPQHF. For the CDR3, the DNA is TGTGCCAGCAGTAAAAATACCGGGCCCCGTATCAATCAGCCCCAGCATTTT.

This clonotype was counted ten times or more. V usage is TRBV5-6 and J usage is TRBJ2-7, with 7 nucleotides matching TRBD1. CDR3 length equals 14 residues. The V and J ends lost 3 bases and 4 bases, in that order; junction bases with no gene match: 7. Germline V lookup: CDR1 SGHDT, CDR2 YYEEEE. The chain's CDR3 is CASSSTGKEYEQYF. CDR3 sequence (DNA): TGTGCCAGCAGCTCGACAGGGAAGGAGTACGAGCAGTACTTC.

This clonotype was observed at least ten times. The rearrangement links TRBV5-1 to TRBJ1-3; TRBD1 matches at 7 bases. Per germline, CDR1 SGHRS and CDR2 YFSETQ. The junction had 12 bases not matched to a gene; V was cut back by 4 bases and J by 2 bases. CDR3 length equals 17 residues. CDR3 sequence: CASSLQPQGSTGNTIYF. The CDR3 DNA follows: TGCGCCAGCAGCCTACAACCACAGGGGAGCACTGGAAACACCATATATTTT.

This clonotype was found a few times. This chain connects TRBV6-5 to TRBJ2-3, with a possible D match to TRBD2 (6 bases). The germline V and J ends were trimmed by 0 bases and 2 bases, with 15 bases remaining between them. This CDR3 has 17 amino acids. The germline gives CDR1 MNHEY, CDR2 SVGAGI. The CDR3 bases are TGTGCCAGCAGTTACTCCTCGGGACTCCGGGCCACAGATACGCAGTATTTT. It codes for CASSYSSGLRATDTQYF.

This clonotype was detected many times. The V and J genes are TRBV12-3 or TRBV12-4 and TRBJ2-7, with 7 bases that match TRBD1. This CDR3 is built from 14 residues. The junction had 7 bases not matched to a gene; V was cut back by 2 bases and J by 6 bases. CDR3 sequence reads: CASSLPGQLGEQYF. CDR3 DNA: TGTGCCAGCAGTTTACCGGGACAGCTTGGCGAGCAGTACTTC.

The J gene is TRBJ1-4, the V gene TRBV2, with 9 nucleotides matching TRBD1. Germline lookup yields CDR1 SNHLY and CDR2 FYNNEI. The V gene end was trimmed by 5 bases and the J gene end by 8 bases; junction bases not matched to a gene: 6. The CDR3 loop spans 14 amino acids. Here the CDR3 reads CASSRTGDGEKLFF. The CDR3 DNA sequence: TGTGCCAGCAGTAGGACAGGGGACGGGGAAAAACTGTTTTTT. Supplemented by reference TRBV2 and TRBJ1-4, the full variable domain reads EPEVTQTPSHQVTQMGQEVILRCVPISNHLYFYWYRQILGQKVEFLVSFYNNEISEKSEIFDDQFSVERPDGSNFTLKIRSTKLEDSAMYFCASSRTGDGEKLFFGSGTQLSVL.